This T cell receptor beta chain was sequenced in a study of T cells in localized non-small cell lung cancer. Study-wide results and limits: Clonality peaked in uninvolved adjacent lung rather than tumor. An association was observed between higher blood T cell density and longer overall survival. Adjacent lung exhibited a median of 57 among the 100 most abundant tumor clones.

Germline CDR1 MNHEY, CDR2 SVGAGI. This CDR3 is built from 13 residues. V lost 6 bases and J 0 bases, leaving 8 bases between the germline ends. About this clone itself: Its antigen is unidentified.

Method: immunoSEQ multiplex PCR; TCRdb's copy keeps in-frame clones and lacks some. In the table there are some 53,000 clones, just over 85% of which are singletons. This chain links TRBV6-5 with TRBJ1-1, with D unresolved. This sample comprised peripheral blood, obtained before any cancer treatment. The source is a male donor aged 60 or over with stage III squamous cell lung carcinoma. As DNA, the CDR3 is TGTGCCAGCAGACTCTCCATGAACACTGAAGCTTTCTTT. This gives the protein CASRLSMNTEAFF.